The sequence of this T cell receptor (beta chain) was determined in a study of shared clonotypes between healthy human individuals. The study's findings and limits: Between several donors, naive CD4 clonotypes were shared at a level of around 4.9%. It was only blood that was sampled, and tissue repertoires likely differ.

Trimming shortened V by 2 bases and J by 2 bases, and 18 bases separated the two germline ends. CDR3 size: 17 residues. The germline gives CDR1 SEHNR, CDR2 FQNEAQ (reference sequence). On this clone: Its antigen remains unidentified.

Repertoires were generated with immunoSEQ multiplex PCR, while TCRdb's copy carries only in-frame clones and drops some. The sample has about 2.4 million clones; 80% to 95% are singletons. The receptor was isolated from a man aged 18 to 30 in good health. Some clones in this sample may be carry-over from other donors' samples. Sequencing input: naive CD4+ T cells from PBMCs. Subset indicated: CD45RA+ positively selected. The chain recombines TRBV7-9 with TRBJ2-5; D is perhaps TRBD2 (6 bases). CDR3 sequence (DNA): TGTGCCAGCAGCTTACTGGGCGGGATATCGATACAAGAGACCCAGTACTTC. Amino acid sequence: CASSLLGGISIQETQYF.